Each of the 17 T cell receptor beta chains below was sequenced from the same sample in a study of blood T cell repertoires in COVID-19. The data were produced by immunoSEQ multiplex PCR, yet TCRdb's version contains in-frame clones alone and is incomplete. Found here are 80,000 or so clones, about 88% of them singletons; the top ten hold roughly 9.1%. Sequences were obtained from peripheral blood. The source of these receptors is a human donor in a cohort sampled during active COVID-19.

The count of this clone is one. This chain joins TRBV10-3 and TRBJ2-2, with 8 bases aligning to TRBD2. Trimming took 7 bases from V and 2 from J; bases not matched to a gene: 6. This CDR3 is built from 15 residues. CDR1 ENHRY and CDR2 SYGVKD come from the germline V gene. DNA of the CDR3: TGTGCCATCACCGGAGCGGGAGATAACACCGGGGAGCTGTTTTTT. Protein: CAITGAGDNTGELFF.

A single count supports this clone. This CDR3 is CASSVAGGDFYEQYF. CDR3 DNA sequence: TGTGCCAGCAGCGTAGCTGGGGGGGACTTTTACGAGCAGTACTTC. The chain links TRBV9 to TRBJ2-7; 7 bases are shared with TRBD2. V trimming: 0 bases; J trimming: 4 bases; junction bases outside the gene matches: 7. The germline V gene encodes CDR1 SGDLS and CDR2 YYNGEE. The CDR3 consists of 15 residues.

The gene calls are TRBV28 and TRBJ2-7; 16 bases are a match to TRBD2. Germline CDR1 MDHEN, CDR2 SYDVKM. The CDR3 runs to 19 residues. Losses at the gene ends were 7 bases for V and 2 bases for J; bases not matched to a gene: 14. The CDR3 loop is CASIHTAGTSGRVTYEQYF. Written as DNA, the CDR3 is TGTGCCAGCATTCACACGGCGGGGACTAGCGGGAGGGTGACCTACGAGCAGTACTTC.

V usage is TRBV7-6 and J usage is TRBJ1-6, with TRBD1 matching 9 bases. The CDR3 runs to 15 residues. CDR1 is SGHVS, CDR2 FNYEAQ, per germline. V trimming: 0 bases; J trimming: 7 bases; junction bases outside the gene matches: 1. The CDR3 bases are TGTGCCAGCAGCTTAGCGGGACAGGGCAATTCACCCCTCCACTTT. Its translation is CASSLAGQGNSPLHF.

The gene calls are TRBV2 and TRBJ1-6, with D hard to call. The CDR3 has 16 residues. Germline V gene lookup returns CDR1 SNHLY and CDR2 FYNNEI. Trimming left V 7 bases short and J 0 bases short, with 13 bases between. In DNA, the CDR3 is TGTGCCAGCAAGAACGGTTCCGTCTCCTATAATTCACCCCTCCACTTT. This translates into CASKNGSVSYNSPLHF.

V usage is TRBV4-1 and J usage is TRBJ2-3; 14 bases agree with TRBD2. Germline CDR1 and CDR2: MGHRA and YSYEKL. The V gene end was trimmed by 0 bases and the J gene end by 6 bases; junction bases not matched to a gene: 5. The CDR3 is 17 amino acids. The CDR3 here is CASSQDGLAGGSDTQYF. CDR3 sequence (DNA): TGCGCCAGCAGCCAAGATGGACTAGCGGGGGGTAGTGATACGCAGTATTTT.

The chain is built from TRBV6-4 and TRBJ1-6; no clear D. The CDR3 spans 14 residues. CDR1 is MRHNA and CDR2 is SNTAGT in the germline V gene. V was shortened by 5 bases and J by 9 bases, with 14 bases between the two germline ends. As DNA, the CDR3 is TGTGCCAGCAGTCCGGGGTTACGGGGTTCACCCCTCCACTTT. Translated, it gives CASSPGLRGSPLHF.

The V and J genes are TRBV5-1 and TRBJ2-1; a weak D match, TRBD2 (6 bases). Germline CDR1 is SGHRS and CDR2 is YFSETQ. V lost 6 bases and J 5 bases, leaving 18 bases between the germline ends. The CDR3 contains 15 residues. The CDR3 coding sequence is TGCGCCAGCATACGGGGGTTGGACTACGACAATGAGCAGTTCTTC. Translating gives CASIRGLDYDNEQFF. The whole variable domain, filled in from reference TRBV5-1 and TRBJ2-1, reads KAGVTQTPRYLIKTRGQQVTLSCSPISGHRSVSWYQQTPGQGLQFLFEYFSETQRNKGNFPGRFSGRQFSNSRSEMNVSTLELGDSALYLCASIRGLDYDNEQFFGPGTRLTVL.

The table lists this clone with a few counts. V and J are TRBV19 and TRBJ2-1; 7 bases align to TRBD2. From germline, CDR1 is LNHDA and CDR2 SQIVND (reference sequence). CDR3 length: 14 residues. V lost 6 bases to trimming and J lost 4 bases; unmatched junction nucleotides: 6. This CDR3 reads CASRGLAAYNEQFF. The CDR3 bases are TGTGCCAGTAGAGGGCTAGCGGCTTACAATGAGCAGTTCTTC.

A single count supports this clone. DNA of the CDR3: TGTGCCAGCAGTGAGCGGGGGGCTTCCTACAATGAGCAGTTCTTC. Its protein product is CASSERGASYNEQFF. This chain links TRBV6-1 with TRBJ2-1; 8 bases align to TRBD2. Germline CDR1 and CDR2: MNHNS and SASEGT. With 3 bases clipped from V and 1 base from J, the junction kept 2 bases outside the gene matches. The CDR3 has 15 amino acids.

The chain has TRBV2 and TRBJ1-1, with D perhaps TRBD1 (6 bases). V was shortened by 5 bases and J by 4 bases, with 14 bases between the two germline ends. The CDR3 length is 14 residues. Germline CDR1 SNHLY, CDR2 FYNNEI. This CDR3 is CASSNRVGGTEAFF. The CDR3 DNA reads TGTGCCAGCAGTAACAGGGTAGGTGGCACTGAAGCTTTCTTT.

V usage is TRBV15 and J usage is TRBJ2-1, with D tentatively TRBD2 (6 bases). Germline-derived CDR1 and CDR2 are LNHNV and YYDKDF (reference sequence). The CDR3 totals 18 residues. Trimming removed 3 bases at V and 4 bases at J, with 22 bases between. The CDR3 is CATSSLGRDGLRYNEQFF. The DNA for the CDR3 is TGTGCCACCAGCAGCCTGGGGCGGGACGGCCTCCGATACAATGAGCAGTTCTTC.

The chain recombines TRBV5-1 with TRBJ2-7, with D possibly matching TRBD1 (5 bases). The germline V and J ends were trimmed by 4 bases and 1 base, with 15 bases remaining between them. CDR3 size: 15 residues. The germline V gene has CDR1 SGHRS and CDR2 YFSETQ. The CDR3 sequence is CASSLPTTVSYEQYF. For the CDR3, the DNA is TGCGCCAGCAGCCTACCGACGACAGTGTCCTACGAGCAGTACTTC.

This chain links TRBV28 with TRBJ1-5; D not resolved. Germline V CDR1 and CDR2: MDHEN, SYDVKM. The V gene lost 7 bases and the J gene lost 2 bases, with 21 bases spanning the gap. This CDR3 contains 17 residues. CDR3 residues: CASINLSVLDGNQPQHF. CDR3 nucleotide sequence: TGTGCCAGCATAAATTTAAGCGTTTTGGATGGCAATCAGCCCCAGCATTTT.

This rearrangement joins TRBV28 to TRBJ2-1; 7 nucleotides agree with TRBD2. The CDR3 contains 15 residues. The germline V gene encodes CDR1 MDHEN and CDR2 SYDVKM. V shed 7 bases and J 6 bases; nucleotides not matched to a gene: 12. CDR3 DNA: TGTGCCAGCACCCTGGTCCCTAGCGGAGGCAATGAGCAGTTCTTC. The encoded protein is CASTLVPSGGNEQFF.

For this clone: An end of the junction does not agree with germline; a read error may underlie this. The J gene is TRBJ2-7, the V gene TRBV7-7; tentative D call: TRBD1 (5 bases). CDR3 length: 14 amino acids. The germline gives CDR1 SSHAT, CDR2 FNYEAQ (reference sequence). CDR3 region: CASSQDPTVREQYF. DNA of the CDR3: TGTGCTAGCAGCCAAGATCCGACAGTCCGAGAGCAGTACTTC.

This clone was observed a handful of times. This chain connects TRBV12-3 or TRBV12-4 to TRBJ2-7; D remains unclear. V was shortened by 3 bases and J by 5 bases, with 8 bases between the two germline ends. The CDR3 has 12 residues. Here the CDR3 reads CASSFLRNEQYF. CDR3 nucleotide sequence: TGTGCCAGCAGTTTTTTGAGGAACGAGCAGTACTTC.